The 26 T cell receptor beta chains below were found in one sample sequenced in a study of blood T cells in healthy people across ages (dated by TCRdb to the mid-2010s). The library was built by means of 5' RACE. TCRdb shows the sequencer as Illumina HiSeq 2500. A second PCR of about 6 to 12 cycles was run with a J-beta primer mix and a sample-barcoded 5' primer. TCRdb passed the public sequencing reads through fastp at Q25 and MiXCR, retaining productive beta sequences. CDR3 protein duplicates are merged, each entry listing the most common genes and DNA. The sample table lists approximately 760,000 distinct CDR3 sequences, 20% to 25% of them with a count of one. The ten largest clones capture 9.4% of the sample. These same data were also listed under a study on T cells of mothers and their children.

Sequenced input: blood. The receptors were sampled from a boy younger than 18 in good health.

The chain links TRBV9 to TRBJ2-1, with 8 bases matching TRBD2. The CDR3 loop spans 14 amino acids. Germline V CDR1 and CDR2: SGDLS, YYNGEE. After removal of 4 bases from V and 8 bases from J, the junction contained 8 bases not matched to a gene. CDR3 nucleotides: TGTGCCAGCAGCCTACCAGCGGGAGTCGATGAGCAGTTCTTC. The encoded protein is CASSLPAGVDEQFF.

The chain uses TRBV13 and TRBJ2-7; weak D call: TRBD1 (5 bases). Per germline, CDR1 PRHDT and CDR2 FYEKMQ (reference sequence). The CDR3 runs 15 residues. With 0 bases removed from V and 2 bases from J, the gap between germline ends came to 11 bases. In nucleotides, the CDR3 is TGTGCCAGCAGCTTAGGGGACACCGGCCCCTACGAGCAGTACTTC. Translating gives CASSLGDTGPYEQYF.

This chain joins TRBV6-1 and TRBJ2-5, with 11 bases matching TRBD2. The assigned J gene may be wrong: the sequence end matches TRBJ2-1 better. Germline CDR1 MNHNS, CDR2 SASEGT. This CDR3 is built from 15 residues. The CDR3 nucleotides are TGTGCCAGCAGTGACGGACTAGCGGGTATCAATGAGCAGTTCTTC. Its protein is CASSDGLAGINEQFF.

V and J are TRBV20-1 and TRBJ2-1; D gene unclear. With 5 bases removed from V and 4 bases from J, the gap between germline ends came to 15 bases. CDR1 is DFQATT and CDR2 is SNEGSKA in the germline V gene (reference sequence). The CDR3 totals 14 residues. The CDR3 sequence is CSAVDGANYNEQFF. Here the CDR3 DNA reads TGCAGTGCTGTCGACGGAGCCAATTACAATGAGCAGTTCTTC.

This clonotype was found many times. The chain employs TRBV29-1 and TRBJ1-2, with a weak D call TRBD1 (5 bases). The germline V gene encodes CDR1 SQVTM and CDR2 ANQGSEA. The CDR3 is 12 amino acids. The ends were cut back, 7 bases at V and 4 bases at J, with 13 bases in the middle. The CDR3 here is CSGAAGSYGYTF. The CDR3 region has the DNA TGCAGCGGGGCGGCAGGGTCCTATGGCTACACCTTC.

The chain recombines TRBV19 with TRBJ1-5, with D hard to call. Germline-derived CDR1 and CDR2 are LNHDA and SQIVND (reference sequence). With 7 bases removed from V and 0 bases from J, the gap between germline ends came to 13 bases. The length of the CDR3 is 15 residues. The CDR3 spells CASTSRAYSNQPQHF. In nucleotides, the CDR3 is TGTGCCAGTACCTCAAGGGCCTATAGCAATCAGCCCCAGCATTTT.

This clonotype turned up a few times. The CDR3 nucleotides are TGTGCCAGCAGTTTGGGACAGGGGGCCGGCACCTTC. Its protein product is CASSLGQGAGTF. The chain uses TRBV12-3 or TRBV12-4 and TRBJ1-2, with 12 nucleotides matching TRBD1. This CDR3 comprises 12 residues. V was clipped by 3 bases and J by 13 bases; unmatched bases: 3.

This rearrangement joins TRBV5-1 to TRBJ2-7, with 8 bases that match TRBD1. V was clipped by 4 bases and J by 9 bases; unmatched bases: 9. This CDR3 contains 13 residues. The germline V gene has CDR1 SGHRS and CDR2 YFSETQ. The chain's CDR3 is CASSLNGQGVQYF. In nucleotides, the CDR3 is TGCGCCAGCAGCCTAAACGGACAGGGTGTGCAGTACTTC.

This CDR3 is CSAREKLAGPLGQYF. The CDR3 nucleotides are TGCAGTGCTAGAGAGAAACTAGCGGGGCCCTTAGGGCAGTACTTC. The rearrangement links TRBV20-1 to TRBJ2-7; TRBD2 aligns across 10 bases. V shed 0 bases, J shed 9 bases, and the junction held 11 bases outside the gene matches. CDR1 DFQATT and CDR2 SNEGSKA come from the germline V gene (reference sequence). The CDR3 loop spans 15 amino acids.

Written as DNA, the CDR3 is TGTGCCAGTAGTTATTGGGGGGGGAGAAAGACCCAGTACTTC. Encoded protein: CASSYWGGRKTQYF. V gene TRBV19 combines with J gene TRBJ2-5, with TRBD2 matching over 7 bases. The CDR3 is 14 residues long. Germline CDR1 reads LNHDA; CDR2 reads SQIVND (reference sequence). Trimming at V came to 5 bases and at J to 6 bases, leaving 9 bases not matched to a gene.

The chain has TRBV4-3 and TRBJ1-2; maybe TRBD1 (5 bases). Trimming pared 0 bases from V and 7 bases from J, leaving 6 bases between. Germline V gene data show CDR1 as LGHNA and CDR2 as YSLEER. This CDR3 is built from 12 residues. CDR3 nucleotides: TGCGCCAGCAGCCAAGATGGGGGTGGCTACACCTTC. It is translated as CASSQDGGGYTF.

This clonotype was recorded a few times. The genes are TRBV7-8 and TRBJ2-7, with D hard to call. The J call may be in error: the DNA end matches TRBJ2-5 better. The CDR3 is made up of 14 amino acids. Per germline, CDR1 SGHVS and CDR2 FQNEAQ. The CDR3 protein is CASSSHPNAETQYF. The CDR3 DNA is TGTGCCAGCAGCTCCCATCCTAACGCGGAGACCCAGTACTTC.

The V gene is TRBV20-1, the J gene TRBJ1-3, with TRBD1 matching 7 bases. Germline loops: CDR1 DFQATT, CDR2 SNEGSKA (reference sequence). J lost 0 bases, V lost 6 bases, and 14 bases had no gene match. The CDR3 runs 17 residues. Here the CDR3 DNA reads TGCAGTGCATGGGACAGTAGTTTAGTTCCCTCTGGAAACACCATATATTTT. This gives the protein CSAWDSSLVPSGNTIYF.

The V gene is TRBV11-2, the J gene TRBJ2-1; the D is unclear. The CDR3 has 14 residues. Germline CDR1 is SGHAT and CDR2 is FQNNGV. Deletions cut 4 bases from V and 2 bases from J, with 9 bases between. The DNA for the CDR3 is TGTGCCAGCAGCTCTACTGGGGCCTACAATGAGCAGTTCTTC. Translation: CASSSTGAYNEQFF.

The chain uses TRBV6-5 and TRBJ1-4; D is unclear. The germline V and J ends were trimmed by 10 bases and 8 bases, with 17 bases remaining between them. Germline V gene data show CDR1 as MNHEY and CDR2 as SVGAGI. This CDR3 is built from 13 residues. The CDR3 loop is CATAARENEKLFF. CDR3 nucleotide sequence: TGTGCCACCGCGGCAAGGGAAAACGAAAAACTGTTTTTT.

The chain recombines TRBV7-9 with TRBJ1-4; TRBD1 matches at 9 bases. The CDR3 contains 20 residues. Germline lookup yields CDR1 SEHNR and CDR2 FQNEAQ (reference sequence). V dropped 5 bases and J dropped 0; count of bases not matched to a gene: 16. Here the CDR3 DNA reads TGTGCCAGCAGCCAGGGCGCGTGGGACAGGGATAGATCAACTAATGAAAAACTGTTTTTT. Its translation is CASSQGAWDRDRSTNEKLFF.

The gene calls are TRBV7-2 and TRBJ2-5, with 7 bases aligning to TRBD2. Germline assignment: CDR1 SGHTA and CDR2 FQGNSA. The trim removed 7 bases at V and 5 bases at J, leaving 13 bases unmatched. The CDR3 contains 15 residues. CDR3 region: CASTYSLAEGETQYF. The DNA for the CDR3 is TGTGCCAGCACCTATAGCCTAGCGGAGGGGGAGACCCAGTACTTC.

The chain carries TRBV5-1 and TRBJ2-5; 11 nucleotides line up with TRBD2. With the DNA end fitting TRBJ2-7 better, the J assignment may be wrong. Per the germline V gene, CDR1 is SGHRS and CDR2 is YFSETQ. The CDR3 covers 16 residues. The chain's CDR3 is CASSSPTSGTAYEQYF. The CDR3 DNA sequence: TGCGCCAGCAGCTCCCCGACTAGCGGGACAGCCTACGAGCAGTACTTC.

This chain uses TRBV12-3 or TRBV12-4 with TRBJ2-2; no clear D. There are 12 residues in the CDR3. V was cut by 8 bases and J by 7 bases, with 11 bases left in between. Here the CDR3 reads CASQLWDGELFF. The CDR3 bases are TGTGCCAGCCAGCTGTGGGACGGGGAGCTGTTTTTT.

The chain couples TRBV27 to TRBJ2-5, with 8 bases matching TRBD2. TRBJ2-7 matches the DNA end more closely, so the J call is doubtful. Germline lookup yields CDR1 MNHEY and CDR2 SMNVEV (reference sequence). The CDR3 spans 15 residues. The CDR3 sequence: CASSLSMGLGYEQYF. In DNA form, the CDR3 reads TGTGCCAGCAGTTTATCGATGGGACTAGGATACGAGCAGTACTTC.

The chain has TRBV2 and TRBJ1-5, with D maybe TRBD1 (5 bases). The CDR3 covers 15 residues. CDR1 SNHLY and CDR2 FYNNEI come from the germline V gene. Trimming shortened V by 3 bases and J by 2 bases, and 11 bases separated the two germline ends. Here the CDR3 reads CASSESGGGNQPQHF. CDR3 in DNA: TGTGCCAGCAGTGAGTCTGGGGGGGGCAATCAGCCCCAGCATTTT.

This clonotype came up a few times. Its ends do not fully match the called genes, so a read error is possible. The chain has TRBV20-1 and TRBJ1-2; the D gene is possibly TRBD1 (6 bases). There are 12 residues in the CDR3. Germline CDR1 DFQATT, CDR2 SNEGSKA (reference sequence). CDR3 bases: TGCAGTGCTAGAGTGTCAGGGGCGGGCTGCACCTTC. The encoded protein is CSARVSGAGCTF.

The chain joins TRBV20-1 to TRBJ2-7; D is possibly TRBD2 (5 bases). Germline-derived CDR1 and CDR2 are DFQATT and SNEGSKA (reference sequence). Trimming shortened V by 5 bases and J by 0 bases, and 11 bases separated the two germline ends. CDR3 length: 13 amino acids. Here the CDR3 DNA reads TGCAGTGCTCTTGGACTGGACTCCTACGAGCAGTACTTC. Protein product: CSALGLDSYEQYF.

This clonotype was observed a handful of times. The genes are TRBV2 and TRBJ1-1; D is perhaps TRBD1 (5 bases). Trimming took off 1 base at V and 3 bases at J, with 15 bases between the two ends. This CDR3 contains 16 residues. Germline CDR1 and CDR2: SNHLY and FYNNEI. CDR3 nucleotide sequence: TGTGCCAGCAGTGAAGGGTATAGGATCAGGGACACTGAAGCTTTCTTT. Translating gives CASSEGYRIRDTEAFF. Variable domain in full (rest from reference TRBV2 and TRBJ1-1): EPEVTQTPSHQVTQMGQEVILRCVPISNHLYFYWYRQILGQKVEFLVSFYNNEISEKSEIFDDQFSVERPDGSNFTLKIRSTKLEDSAMYFCASSEGYRIRDTEAFFGQGTRLTVV.

CDR3 coding DNA: TGTGCCAGCAGTCCAAGGACAGAGAACTACGAGCAGTACTTC. This translates into CASSPRTENYEQYF. The chain uses TRBV6-1 and TRBJ2-7; a weak D match, TRBD1 (6 bases). The germline gives CDR1 MNHNS, CDR2 SASEGT. Trimming took off 5 bases at V and 3 bases at J, with 14 bases between the two ends. This CDR3 region has 14 residues.

The V and J genes are TRBV29-1 and TRBJ1-2, with a weak D call TRBD1 (6 bases). Deletions cut 7 bases from V and 4 bases from J, with 13 bases between. This CDR3 has 12 residues. The germline V gene encodes CDR1 SQVTM and CDR2 ANQGSEA. CDR3: CSASSGAYGYTF. CDR3 DNA sequence: TGCAGCGCCTCCTCGGGGGCCTATGGCTACACCTTC.